This T cell receptor (beta chain) was identified in a study of CD8+ T cells in alopecia areata. Concerning this clone: Its cognate antigen is unknown.

Treatment indicated: oral pan-JAK inhibitor, 5-10 mg twice daily. Findings of the study overall: Scalp and blood retained many expanded lesional clones during tofacitinib.

As the sequencing template, cDNA was produced by extracting RNA and reverse transcribing it. The assay was immunoSEQ multiplex PCR, and TCRdb's table has in-frame clones only and misses some. The sample yields under 150,000 clones, around 54% seen once. Germline trimming cut 8 bases from V and 6 bases from J; bases unmatched to any gene: 8. This CDR3 is 14 amino acids long. The V gene's germline CDR1 is LNHDA and CDR2 SQIVND (reference sequence). The sample in question was CD4+ T cells sorted from blood, obtained at week 24, from a patient treated with tofacitinib. The V call is TRBV19, the J call TRBJ1-5, with 9 bases aligning to TRBD1. This TCR was sampled from a human donor with alopecia areata. The CDR3 loop is CASEDRGVSQPQHF. Written as DNA, the CDR3 is TGTGCCAGTGAGGACAGGGGTGTTAGTCAGCCCCAGCATTTT.